This TCR beta chain is drawn from a study of identical twins. This clonotype has at least ten counts. What it binds is not known. Regarding the study as a whole: Zero-insertion findings could be partly confounded by invariant cells (MAIT and iNKT cells). Models underestimated TCR alpha sharing (out-of-frame) in monozygotic twins.

Each CDR3 protein is one row after TCRdb ran MiXCR on the 5' RACE reads. The sample lists about 570,000 distinct CDR3 sequences; approximately 9.6% were seen once. The ends were cut back, 4 bases at V and 4 bases at J, with 7 bases in the middle. The CDR3 is 12 amino acids. The same sample was also studied in work on yellow fever vaccine responses in identical twins.

The chain employs TRBV12-3 or TRBV12-4 and TRBJ1-1; D gene uncertain. The source material was PBMCs. The TCR sequence derives from a woman aged 18 to 35 in good health. The CDR3 protein is CASSYRITEAFF. DNA of the CDR3: TGTGCCAGCAGTTATAGGATCACTGAAGCTTTCTTT.